The clone carrying this T cell receptor beta chain occurred once. Its antigen remains unidentified. Every TCR beta cDNA library bore unique molecular identifiers. Input of about 0.95 to 11 million T cells yielded roughly 0.5 million cDNA molecules. TCRdb reprocessed the PCR reads with MiXCR, giving one entry per CDR3 protein. In the table there are roughly 800,000 distinct CDR3 sequences, 25% to 30% of which are singletons. The data were obtained in a study of post-analysis software for immune sequencing data. Overall study findings and caveats: TRBV segments more frequent in patients than in controls numbered about five and included TRBV5-6, TRBV5-1 and TRBV20-1. Samples from one preparation batch, clustered by F measure, grouped strongly together.

The germline V gene has CDR1 MRHNA and CDR2 SNTAGT. This CDR3 is built from 14 residues. This clonotype originated in a girl aged 10 to 17 with multiple sclerosis. The sample consisted of blood. J is TRBJ2-5 and V is TRBV6-4; 13 nucleotides agree with TRBD2. The end of the DNA aligns better with TRBJ2-7, so the J call may be wrong. The CDR3 protein is CASRGTSGEYEQYF. CDR3 sequence (DNA): TGTGCCAGCAGAGGGACTAGCGGGGAGTACGAGCAGTACTTC.